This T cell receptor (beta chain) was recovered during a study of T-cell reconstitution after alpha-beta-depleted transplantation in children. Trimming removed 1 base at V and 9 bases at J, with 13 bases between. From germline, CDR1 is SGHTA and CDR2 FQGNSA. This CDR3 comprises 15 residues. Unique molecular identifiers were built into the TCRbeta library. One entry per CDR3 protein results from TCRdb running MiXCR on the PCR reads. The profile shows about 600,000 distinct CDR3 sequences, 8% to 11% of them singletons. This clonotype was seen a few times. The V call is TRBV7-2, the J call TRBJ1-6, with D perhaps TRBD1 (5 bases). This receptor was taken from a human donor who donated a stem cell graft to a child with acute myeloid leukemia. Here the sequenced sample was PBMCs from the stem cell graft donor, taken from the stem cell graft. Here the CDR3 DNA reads TGTGCCAGCAGCTTAGATTTTCAGGGTAGTTCACCCCTCCACTTT. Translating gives CASSLDFQGSSPLHF.